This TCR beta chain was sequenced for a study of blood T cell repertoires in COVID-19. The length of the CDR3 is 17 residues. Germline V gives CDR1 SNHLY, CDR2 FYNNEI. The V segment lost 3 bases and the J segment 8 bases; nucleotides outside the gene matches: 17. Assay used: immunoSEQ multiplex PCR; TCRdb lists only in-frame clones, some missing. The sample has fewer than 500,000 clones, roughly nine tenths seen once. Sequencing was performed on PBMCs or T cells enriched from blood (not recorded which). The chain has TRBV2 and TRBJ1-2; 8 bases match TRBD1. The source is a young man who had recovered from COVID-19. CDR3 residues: CASSDQGASIVLLGYTF. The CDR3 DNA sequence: TGTGCCAGCAGTGACCAGGGGGCGTCGATAGTCCTTTTGGGCTACACCTTC.